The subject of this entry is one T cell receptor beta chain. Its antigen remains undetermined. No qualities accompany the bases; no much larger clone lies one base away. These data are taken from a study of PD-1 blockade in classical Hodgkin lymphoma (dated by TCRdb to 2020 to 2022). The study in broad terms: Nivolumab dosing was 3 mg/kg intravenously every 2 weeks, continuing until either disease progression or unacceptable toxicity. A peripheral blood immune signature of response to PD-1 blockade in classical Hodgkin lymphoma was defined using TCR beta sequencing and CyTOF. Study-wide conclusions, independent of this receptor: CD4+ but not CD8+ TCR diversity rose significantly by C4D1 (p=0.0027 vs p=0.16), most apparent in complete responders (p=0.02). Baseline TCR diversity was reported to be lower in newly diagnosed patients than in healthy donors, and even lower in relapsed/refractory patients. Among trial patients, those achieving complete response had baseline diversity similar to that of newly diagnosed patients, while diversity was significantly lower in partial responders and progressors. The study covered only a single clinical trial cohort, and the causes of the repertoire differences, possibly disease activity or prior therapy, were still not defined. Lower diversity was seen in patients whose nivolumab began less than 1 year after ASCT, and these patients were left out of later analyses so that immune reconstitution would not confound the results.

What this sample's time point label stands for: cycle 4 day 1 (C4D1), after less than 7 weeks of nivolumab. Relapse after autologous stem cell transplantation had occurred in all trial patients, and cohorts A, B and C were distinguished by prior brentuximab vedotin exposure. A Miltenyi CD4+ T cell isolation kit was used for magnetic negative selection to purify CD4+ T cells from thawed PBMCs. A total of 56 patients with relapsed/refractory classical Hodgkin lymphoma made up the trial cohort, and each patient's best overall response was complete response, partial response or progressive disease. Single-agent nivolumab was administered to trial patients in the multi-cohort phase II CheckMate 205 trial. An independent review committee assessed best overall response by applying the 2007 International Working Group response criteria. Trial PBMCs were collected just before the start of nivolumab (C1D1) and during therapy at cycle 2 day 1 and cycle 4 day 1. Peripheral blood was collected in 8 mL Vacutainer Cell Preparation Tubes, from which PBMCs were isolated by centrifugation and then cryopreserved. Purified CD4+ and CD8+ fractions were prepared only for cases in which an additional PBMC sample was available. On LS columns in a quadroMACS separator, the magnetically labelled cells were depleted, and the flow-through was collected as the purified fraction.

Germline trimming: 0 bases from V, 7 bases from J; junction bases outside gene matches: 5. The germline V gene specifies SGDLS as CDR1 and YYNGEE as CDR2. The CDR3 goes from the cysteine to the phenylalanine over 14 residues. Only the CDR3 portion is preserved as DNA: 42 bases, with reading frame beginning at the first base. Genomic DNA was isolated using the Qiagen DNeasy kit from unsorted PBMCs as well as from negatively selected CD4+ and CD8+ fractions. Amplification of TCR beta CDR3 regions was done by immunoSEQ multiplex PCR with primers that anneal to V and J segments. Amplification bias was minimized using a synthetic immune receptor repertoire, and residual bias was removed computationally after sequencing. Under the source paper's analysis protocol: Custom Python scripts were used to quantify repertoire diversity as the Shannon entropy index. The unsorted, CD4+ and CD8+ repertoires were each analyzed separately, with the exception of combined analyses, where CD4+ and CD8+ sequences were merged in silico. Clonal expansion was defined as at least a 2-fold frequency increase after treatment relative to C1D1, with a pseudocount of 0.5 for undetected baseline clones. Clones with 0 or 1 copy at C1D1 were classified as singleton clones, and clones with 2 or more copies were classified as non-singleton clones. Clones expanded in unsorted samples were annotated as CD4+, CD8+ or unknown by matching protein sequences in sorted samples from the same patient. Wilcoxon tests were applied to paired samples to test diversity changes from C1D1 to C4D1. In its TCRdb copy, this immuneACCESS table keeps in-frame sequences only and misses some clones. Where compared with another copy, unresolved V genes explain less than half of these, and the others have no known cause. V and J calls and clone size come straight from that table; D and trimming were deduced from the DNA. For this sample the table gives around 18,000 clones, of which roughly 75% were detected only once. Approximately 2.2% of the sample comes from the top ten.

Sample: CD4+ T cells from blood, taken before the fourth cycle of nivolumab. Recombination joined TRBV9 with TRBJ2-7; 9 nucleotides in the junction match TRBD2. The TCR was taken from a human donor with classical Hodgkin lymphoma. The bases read TGTGCCAGCAGCGTAGAGGGACTAGCACAAGAGCAGTACTTC. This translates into CASSVEGLAQEQYF.